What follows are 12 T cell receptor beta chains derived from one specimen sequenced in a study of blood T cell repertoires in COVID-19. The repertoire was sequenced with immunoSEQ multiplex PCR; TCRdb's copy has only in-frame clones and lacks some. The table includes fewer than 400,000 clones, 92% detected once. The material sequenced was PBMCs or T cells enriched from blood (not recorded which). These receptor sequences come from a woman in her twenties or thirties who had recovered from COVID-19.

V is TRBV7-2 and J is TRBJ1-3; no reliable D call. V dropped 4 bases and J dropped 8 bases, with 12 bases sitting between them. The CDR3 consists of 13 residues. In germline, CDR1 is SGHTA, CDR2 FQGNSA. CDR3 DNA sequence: TGTGCCAGCAGCTCTAACGACGGAGACACCATATATTTT. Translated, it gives CASSSNDGDTIYF.

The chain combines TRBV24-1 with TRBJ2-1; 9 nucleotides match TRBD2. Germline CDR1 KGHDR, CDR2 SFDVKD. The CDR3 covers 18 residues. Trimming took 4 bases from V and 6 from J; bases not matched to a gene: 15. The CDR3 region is CATSDVPGTSSTGNEQFF. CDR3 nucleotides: TGTGCCACCAGTGACGTTCCCGGGACTAGCAGCACGGGCAATGAGCAGTTCTTC.

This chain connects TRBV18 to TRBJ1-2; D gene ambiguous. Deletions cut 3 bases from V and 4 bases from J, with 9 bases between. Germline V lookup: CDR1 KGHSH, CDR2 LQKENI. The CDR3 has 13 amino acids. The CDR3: CASSPPAGYGYTF. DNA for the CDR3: TGTGCCAGCTCACCTCCTGCGGGCTATGGCTACACCTTC.

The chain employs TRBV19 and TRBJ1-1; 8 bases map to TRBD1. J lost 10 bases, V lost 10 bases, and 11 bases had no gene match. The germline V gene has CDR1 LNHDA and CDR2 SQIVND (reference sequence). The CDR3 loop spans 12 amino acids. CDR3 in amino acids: CAIWTGTFGAFF. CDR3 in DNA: TGTGCCATTTGGACAGGGACCTTCGGAGCTTTCTTT.

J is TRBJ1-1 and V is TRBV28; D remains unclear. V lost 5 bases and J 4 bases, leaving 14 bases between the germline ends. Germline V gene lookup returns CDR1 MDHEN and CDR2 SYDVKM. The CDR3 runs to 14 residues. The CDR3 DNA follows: TGTGCCAGCAGTACCCCGGACGGGGTCACTGAAGCTTTCTTT. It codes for CASSTPDGVTEAFF.

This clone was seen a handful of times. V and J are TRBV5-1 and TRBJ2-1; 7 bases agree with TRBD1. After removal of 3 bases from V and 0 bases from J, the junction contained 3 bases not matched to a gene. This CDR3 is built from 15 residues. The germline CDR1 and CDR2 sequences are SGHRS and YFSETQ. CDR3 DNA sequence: TGCGCCAGCAGCTCGACAGGGAGCTCCTACAATGAGCAGTTCTTC. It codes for CASSSTGSSYNEQFF.

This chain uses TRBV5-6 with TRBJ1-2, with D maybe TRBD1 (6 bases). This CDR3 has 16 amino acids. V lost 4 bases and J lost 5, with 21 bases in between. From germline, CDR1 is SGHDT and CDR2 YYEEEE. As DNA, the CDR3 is TGTGCCAGCAGCCCGGGGAAAGACAGGCAGAGGTATGGCTACACCTTC. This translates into CASSPGKDRQRYGYTF.

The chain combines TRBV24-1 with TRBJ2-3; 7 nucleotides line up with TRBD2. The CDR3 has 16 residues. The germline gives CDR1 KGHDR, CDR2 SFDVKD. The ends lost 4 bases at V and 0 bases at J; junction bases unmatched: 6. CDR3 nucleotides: TGTGCCACCAGTGACCCAAGCGGGGCGAGCACAGATACGCAGTATTTT. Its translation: CATSDPSGASTDTQYF.

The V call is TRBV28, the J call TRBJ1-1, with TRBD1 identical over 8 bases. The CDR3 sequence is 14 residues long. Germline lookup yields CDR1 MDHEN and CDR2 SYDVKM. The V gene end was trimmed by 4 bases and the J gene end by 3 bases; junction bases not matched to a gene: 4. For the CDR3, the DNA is TGTGCCAGCAGTTGGACAGGGAGGTACACTGAAGCTTTCTTT. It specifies CASSWTGRYTEAFF.

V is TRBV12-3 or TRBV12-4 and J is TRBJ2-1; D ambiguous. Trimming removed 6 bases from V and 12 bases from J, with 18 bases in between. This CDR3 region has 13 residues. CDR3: CASSLPEYPGQFF. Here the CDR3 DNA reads TGTGCCAGCAGCCTACCCGAGTACCCGGGGCAGTTCTTC.

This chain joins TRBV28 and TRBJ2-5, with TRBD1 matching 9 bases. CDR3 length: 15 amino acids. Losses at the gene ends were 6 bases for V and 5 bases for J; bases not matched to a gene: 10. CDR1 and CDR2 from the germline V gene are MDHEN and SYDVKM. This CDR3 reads CASSSPDRGGETQYF. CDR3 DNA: TGTGCCAGCAGCTCCCCGGACAGGGGAGGGGAGACCCAGTACTTC.

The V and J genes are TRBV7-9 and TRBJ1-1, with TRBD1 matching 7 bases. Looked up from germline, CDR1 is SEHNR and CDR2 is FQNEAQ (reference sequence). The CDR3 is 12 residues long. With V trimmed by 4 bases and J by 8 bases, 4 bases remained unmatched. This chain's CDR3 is CASSSRDSEAFF. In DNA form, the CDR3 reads TGTGCCAGCAGCTCCCGGGACAGCGAAGCTTTCTTT.